This entry lists 18 T cell receptor beta chains sequenced from one sample in a study of T cell changes during pregnancy in multiple sclerosis. Produced via immunoSEQ multiplex PCR; TCRdb's table is partial and in-frame only. This sample has more than 55,000 clones, with approximately 94% found just once. The sample in question was CD8+ T cells from peripheral blood mononuclear cells, obtained in the third trimester of pregnancy. The origin of the receptors is a female donor with multiple sclerosis, enrolled in a pregnancy study.

The rearrangement uses TRBV7-9 and TRBJ2-7, with 14 positions matching TRBD2. With V trimmed by 5 bases and J by 2 bases, 5 bases remained unmatched. The CDR3 covers 16 residues. In germline, CDR1 is SEHNR, CDR2 FQNEAQ (reference sequence). The CDR3 DNA reads as TGTGCCAGCAGCACCGGGACTAGCGGGAGCCCCTACGAGCAGTACTTC. Translation gives CASSTGTSGSPYEQYF.

This clone was observed a few times. CDR3 coding DNA: TGTGCCAGCAGCCACGACAGCAGCCTCCACCTCTATGGCTACACCTTC. This translates into CASSHDSSLHLYGYTF. The chain joins TRBV6-6 to TRBJ1-2, with D tentatively TRBD1 (5 bases). Trimming removed 6 bases from V and 4 bases from J, with 21 bases in between. Germline CDR1 is MNHNY and CDR2 is SVGAGI (reference sequence). The CDR3 has 16 amino acids.

The rearrangement uses TRBV5-4 and TRBJ1-3; D gene unclear. The CDR3 runs 14 residues. Trimming shortened V by 0 bases and J by 3 bases, and 7 bases separated the two germline ends. From germline, CDR1 is SGHNT and CDR2 YYREEE (reference sequence). The CDR3 DNA sequence: TGTGCCAGCAGCTTGGATGGCAGTGGAAACACCATATATTTT. This encodes CASSLDGSGNTIYF.

The chain couples TRBV9 to TRBJ2-5; possible D gene TRBD1, 5 bases. The V gene's germline CDR1 is SGDLS and CDR2 YYNGEE. Trimming cost V 2 bases and J 0 bases, with 20 bases left between them. The CDR3 runs 18 residues. In nucleotides, the CDR3 is TGTGCCAGCAGCGTCGTTGCAGGGAATAACTTGTACCAAGAGACCCAGTACTTC. It encodes CASSVVAGNNLYQETQYF.

The CDR3 coding sequence is TGTGCCAGCAGCCGGGGGTGGGACGAGCAGTACTTC. Translated: CASSRGWDEQYF. J is TRBJ2-7 and V is TRBV5-4; D is perhaps TRBD2 (6 bases). CDR3 length: 12 residues. Germline CDR1 SGHNT, CDR2 YYREEE (reference sequence). Trimming shortened V by 4 bases and J by 5 bases, and 10 bases separated the two germline ends.

V and J are TRBV27 and TRBJ2-5, with a weak D call TRBD2 (6 bases). The end of the DNA aligns better with TRBJ2-7, so the J call may be wrong. The CDR3 loop spans 13 amino acids. The germline V gene has CDR1 MNHEY and CDR2 SMNVEV (reference sequence). Here the CDR3 reads CASIGGAPYEQYF. CDR3 in DNA: TGTGCCAGCATCGGCGGGGCCCCCTACGAGCAGTACTTC.

The chain recombines TRBV27 with TRBJ1-1; 12 bases match TRBD1. The CDR3 is 16 amino acids. Germline values: CDR1 MNHEY, CDR2 SMNVEV (reference sequence). Trimming took 5 bases from V and 1 from J; bases not matched to a gene: 5. The CDR3: CASSDRDRGPNTEAFF. The CDR3 DNA reads TGTGCCAGCAGTGACCGGGACAGGGGGCCGAACACTGAAGCTTTCTTT.

The table lists this clone with a count of one. The chain couples TRBV4-1 to TRBJ1-1; no firm D call. This CDR3 has 17 residues. Germline CDR1 is MGHRA and CDR2 is YSYEKL. Between the trimmed V and J ends, which lost 0 bases and 4 bases, there was a span of 18 bases. In nucleotides, the CDR3 is TGCGCCAGCAGCCAAGACCAGTCCGGGCCTCGGGGCACTGAAGCTTTCTTT. Its translation is CASSQDQSGPRGTEAFF.

CDR3 amino acids: CAWSVMEGRGDTQYF. As DNA, the CDR3 is TGTGCCTGGAGTGTAATGGAGGGCCGGGGAGATACGCAGTATTTT. V gene TRBV30 combines with J gene TRBJ2-3, with D perhaps TRBD2 (6 bases). Trimming left V 0 bases short and J 5 bases short, with 15 bases between. The CDR3 runs 15 residues. The germline CDR1 and CDR2 sequences are GTSNPN and SVGIG (reference sequence).

The V call is TRBV30, the J call TRBJ2-7; D is ambiguous. This CDR3 is built from 14 residues. Germline loops: CDR1 GTSNPN, CDR2 SVGIG (reference sequence). V lost 0 bases and J 0 bases, leaving 9 bases between the germline ends. The CDR3 loop reads CAWSVLRNSYEQYF. CDR3 DNA: TGTGCCTGGAGTGTACTCAGGAACTCCTACGAGCAGTACTTC.

The chain has TRBV4-1 and TRBJ2-5, with a possible D match to TRBD2 (6 bases). Judging by the DNA end, TRBJ2-7 fits better; the J call may be wrong. CDR3 length equals 11 residues. Germline V gene sequence: CDR1 MGHRA, CDR2 YSYEKL. The CDR3: CASSGDYEQYF. The DNA of the CDR3 is TGCGCCAGCTCGGGAGATTACGAGCAGTACTTC.

V usage is TRBV5-1 and J usage is TRBJ2-3; a possible D gene is TRBD2 (6 bases). The ends were cut back, 1 base at V and 5 bases at J, with 11 bases in the middle. From germline, CDR1 is SGHRS and CDR2 YFSETQ. The CDR3 runs 14 residues. The CDR3 nucleotides read TGCGCCAGCAGCTTGATGGGAGGCGGAGATACGCAGTATTTT. It specifies CASSLMGGGDTQYF.

This clone appeared a single time. The chain uses TRBV5-1 and TRBJ2-7; 8 bases map to TRBD1. Germline CDR1 and CDR2: SGHRS and YFSETQ. J was trimmed by 0 bases and V by 3 bases; bases with no gene match: 11. The CDR3 runs 17 residues. Here the CDR3 reads CASSWDGETGVSYEQYF. The CDR3 coding sequence is TGCGCCAGCAGCTGGGACGGAGAGACAGGGGTCTCCTACGAGCAGTACTTC.

This rearrangement joins TRBV11-2 to TRBJ1-1; 9 bases align to TRBD1. CDR1 and CDR2 from the germline V gene are SGHAT and FQNNGV. CDR3 length equals 17 residues. V trimming: 5 bases; J trimming: 1 base; junction bases outside the gene matches: 11. The chain's CDR3 is CASSLRWYRGPNTEAFF. Here the CDR3 DNA reads TGTGCCAGCAGCCTACGCTGGTACAGGGGGCCGAACACTGAAGCTTTCTTT.

CDR3: CASSPGTSGRSPDTGELFF. In DNA form, the CDR3 reads TGCGCCAGCAGCCCGGGGACTAGCGGGAGATCCCCTGACACCGGGGAGCTGTTTTTT. This chain uses TRBV5-1 with TRBJ2-2; 14 positions match TRBD2. The junction had 11 bases not matched to a gene; V was cut back by 4 bases and J by 3 bases. The CDR3 sequence is 19 residues long. From germline, CDR1 is SGHRS and CDR2 YFSETQ.

The V call is TRBV4-1, the J call TRBJ2-1; 7 bases match TRBD1. The V and J ends lost 4 bases and 8 bases, in that order; junction bases with no gene match: 8. The CDR3 spans 14 residues. Germline V gene data show CDR1 as MGHRA and CDR2 as YSYEKL. The CDR3 spells CASSLERGGDEQFF. The CDR3 DNA is TGCGCCAGCAGCCTCGAAAGAGGGGGCGATGAGCAGTTCTTC.

V is TRBV5-1 and J is TRBJ2-3; 8 bases match TRBD2. Looked up from germline, CDR1 is SGHRS and CDR2 is YFSETQ. There are 17 residues in the CDR3. Trimming removed 2 bases from V and 3 bases from J; junction bases left unmatched: 11. Here the CDR3 reads CASSLVAPGGWTDTQYF. CDR3 DNA: TGCGCCAGCAGCTTAGTCGCTCCGGGAGGGTGGACAGATACGCAGTATTTT.

This chain uses TRBV5-1 with TRBJ2-7; the D gene is possibly TRBD2 (5 bases). This CDR3 spans 13 amino acids. Trimming pared 4 bases from V and 6 bases from J, leaving 14 bases between. Germline CDR1 reads SGHRS; CDR2 reads YFSETQ. Here the CDR3 DNA reads TGCGCCAGCAGCCTGGACTTGAGGGCCGAGCAGTACTTC. As protein: CASSLDLRAEQYF.